This T cell receptor (beta chain) came from a study of cytomegalovirus exposure and HLA in healthy donors. Findings and caveats of the study: Excluded were some V segments that proved indistinguishable, including TRBV6-2 and TRBV6-3.

V lost 6 bases, J lost 5 bases, and 3 bases stayed unmatched. Germline V CDR1 and CDR2: MNHNS, SASEGT. CDR3 length: 13 residues. PCR was performed using 60 Vbeta and 13 Jbeta primers. Measured with immunoSEQ multiplex PCR; TCRdb has only the in-frame clones, and not every one. The sample holds 150,000 to 170,000 clones, 65% to 80% seen once. As for this clone: Its target is unknown.

The sequence was obtained from a man between 18 and 35 years old in good health and CMV-seronegative. The J gene is TRBJ2-2, the V gene TRBV6-1; the match to TRBD2 covers 7 bases. What was sequenced was PBMCs. In DNA form, the CDR3 reads TGTGCCAGCAGGCGCGGGGGTACCGGGGAGCTGTTTTTT. This codes for CASRRGGTGELFF.